These T cell receptor beta chains were read from a single sample in a study of blood T cell repertoires in COVID-19. Sequenced by immunoSEQ multiplex PCR; TCRdb stores in-frame clones only, minus some. Altogether 130,000 to 150,000 clones are present, 84% being singletons, with the ten largest covering roughly 10%. Sequences were obtained from peripheral blood. The receptor source for this set is a man aged 55 to 70 with active or convalescent COVID-19. CDR3s include the opening cysteine and the closing phenylalanine or tryptophan. D genes are given only for firm matches. Where a row states a size, it is once, few, many or the class of an expanded clone; other rows omit it.

clone size: few
D gene: TRBD1
J gene: TRBJ1-2
V gene: TRBV18
CDR3 DNA: TGTGCCAGCTCCCCGGGACAGGGGGCGGAAGGCTACACCTTC
CDR3 protein: CASSPGQGAEGYTF

clone size: -
D gene: -
J gene: TRBJ2-3
V gene: TRBV28
CDR3 DNA: TGTGCCAGCAGAAAGAAGGGGCAGGGAACAGATACGCAGTATTTT
CDR3 protein: CASRKKGQGTDTQYF

clone size: -
D gene: -
J gene: TRBJ2-5
V gene: TRBV12-3/TRBV12-4
CDR3 DNA: TGTGCCAGCACCCTAGCCGCGAGAGAGACCCAGTACTTC
CDR3 protein: CASTLAARETQYF

clone size: -
D gene: TRBD1
J gene: TRBJ1-5
V gene: TRBV24-1
CDR3 DNA: TGTGCCACCAGTGATTCGGGACAGCTTAGCAATCAGCCCCAGCATTTT
CDR3 protein: CATSDSGQLSNQPQHF

clone size: -
D gene: -
J gene: TRBJ2-2
V gene: TRBV19
CDR3 DNA: TGTGCCAGTAGTATTATTGGACAGACGAACACCGGGGAGCTGTTTTTT
CDR3 protein: CASSIIGQTNTGELFF

clone size: -
D gene: -
J gene: TRBJ1-5
V gene: TRBV21-1
CDR3 DNA: TGTGCCAGCAGCCCCCCGGTAAAGGGGATGATGCATCAGCCCCAGCATTTT
CDR3 protein: CASSPPVKGMMHQPQHF

clone size: -
D gene: -
J gene: TRBJ1-6
V gene: TRBV6-5
CDR3 DNA: TGTGCCAGCGTTGGAGACTATAATTCACCCCTCCACTTT
CDR3 protein: CASVGDYNSPLHF

clone size: -
D gene: -
J gene: TRBJ2-1
V gene: TRBV2
CDR3 DNA: TGTGCCAGCACAGGGGACAATGAGCAGTTCTTC
CDR3 protein: CASTGDNEQFF

clone size: -
D gene: -
J gene: TRBJ1-1
V gene: TRBV6-2/TRBV6-3
CDR3 DNA: TGTGCCAGCAGTTCGCACAGGAACACTGAAGCTTTCTTT
CDR3 protein: CASSSHRNTEAFF

clone size: -
D gene: -
J gene: TRBJ2-1
V gene: TRBV4-3
CDR3 DNA: TGCGCCAGCAGCCCGAGCTCCGGTCTTTTCAATGAGCAGTTCTTC
CDR3 protein: CASSPSSGLFNEQFF

clone size: -
D gene: TRBD1
J gene: TRBJ2-7
V gene: TRBV9
CDR3 DNA: TGTGCCAGCAGCGTTGGACAGGGTACCTACGAGCAGTACTTC
CDR3 protein: CASSVGQGTYEQYF

clone size: -
D gene: -
J gene: TRBJ1-5
V gene: TRBV27
CDR3 DNA: TGTGCCAGCAGTTTTACTAATCAGCCCCAGCATTTT
CDR3 protein: CASSFTNQPQHF

clone size: -
D gene: -
J gene: TRBJ1-5
V gene: TRBV7-2
CDR3 DNA: TGTGCCAGCAGCTTATATGAGGGGACACTTTATAGCAATCAGCCCCAGCATTTT
CDR3 protein: CASSLYEGTLYSNQPQHF

clone size: -
D gene: TRBD2
J gene: TRBJ2-1
V gene: TRBV30
CDR3 DNA: TGTGCCTGGAGTGTAGGTAGCGGGAGGAATAATGAGCAGTTCTTC
CDR3 protein: CAWSVGSGRNNEQFF

clone size: -
D gene: TRBD1
J gene: TRBJ2-2
V gene: TRBV6-2/TRBV6-3
CDR3 DNA: TGTGCCAGCAGCAGACAGGGGACCGGGGAGCTGTTTTTT
CDR3 protein: CASSRQGTGELFF

clone size: few
D gene: TRBD1
J gene: TRBJ1-2
V gene: TRBV5-4
CDR3 DNA: TGTGCCAGCAGCTTTCCCCAGGGGGAGGCGTCTGGCTACACCTTC
CDR3 protein: CASSFPQGEASGYTF

clone size: once
D gene: TRBD2
J gene: TRBJ2-3
V gene: TRBV6-1
CDR3 DNA: TGTGCCAGCACTCGGACTAGCGCCAATACGCAGTATTTT
CDR3 protein: CASTRTSANTQYF

clone size: -
D gene: -
J gene: TRBJ1-6
V gene: TRBV6-5
CDR3 DNA: TGTGCCAGCAGTTACGGGAGCCGGGGGTTGAATTCACCCCTCCACTTT
CDR3 protein: CASSYGSRGLNSPLHF

clone size: few
D gene: TRBD1
J gene: TRBJ1-1
V gene: TRBV19
CDR3 DNA: TGTGCCAGTAGTACATGGACAGGGACTGGGAACACTGAAGCTTTCTTT
CDR3 protein: CASSTWTGTGNTEAFF

clone size: -
D gene: TRBD1
J gene: TRBJ2-5
V gene: TRBV19
CDR3 DNA: TGTGCCAGTAGGGAAGCCGGGACAGTGAAGTCGGAGACCCAGTACTTC
CDR3 protein: CASREAGTVKSETQYF

clone size: -
D gene: -
J gene: TRBJ1-6
V gene: TRBV6-2/TRBV6-3
CDR3 DNA: TGTGCCAGCAGTTCCGCAATACTACACGTCTATAATTCACCCCTCCACTTT
CDR3 protein: CASSSAILHVYNSPLHF

clone size: -
D gene: -
J gene: TRBJ2-3
V gene: TRBV28
CDR3 DNA: TGTGCCAGCAAGGAGGGACTGAACACAGATACGCAGTATTTT
CDR3 protein: CASKEGLNTDTQYF

clone size: few
D gene: TRBD1
J gene: TRBJ2-1
V gene: TRBV5-1
CDR3 DNA: TGCGCCAGCAGCCACAGGGGCTCCTACAATGAGCAGTTCTTC
CDR3 protein: CASSHRGSYNEQFF

clone size: once
D gene: TRBD2
J gene: TRBJ2-1
V gene: TRBV2
CDR3 DNA: TGTGCCAGCAACCAACTAGCGGGATTGGGGAATGAGCAGTTCTTC
CDR3 protein: CASNQLAGLGNEQFF

clone size: -
D gene: -
J gene: TRBJ1-6
V gene: TRBV28
CDR3 DNA: TGTGCCAGCAGTGTGGAGGGGACTATTTCACCCCTCCACTTT
CDR3 protein: CASSVEGTISPLHF

clone size: few
D gene: -
J gene: TRBJ2-2
V gene: TRBV27
CDR3 DNA: TGTGCCAGCAGTAAACGCGGGACTGCGAACACCGGGGAGCTGTTTTTT
CDR3 protein: CASSKRGTANTGELFF

clone size: -
D gene: TRBD1
J gene: TRBJ1-1
V gene: TRBV25-1
CDR3 DNA: TGTGCCAGCAGGGAACAGGGGGCTGGGGCTGAAGCTTTCTTT
CDR3 protein: CASREQGAGAEAFF

clone size: -
D gene: -
J gene: TRBJ1-5
V gene: TRBV5-6
CDR3 DNA: TGTGCCAGCAGCCTGGGTCCGGGTTGGAATCAGCCCCAGCATTTT
CDR3 protein: CASSLGPGWNQPQHF

clone size: few
D gene: TRBD1
J gene: TRBJ1-4
V gene: TRBV14
CDR3 DNA: TGTGCCAGCAGCCAACTACTACAGGGGGCTGAAAAACTGTTTTTT
CDR3 protein: CASSQLLQGAEKLFF

clone size: -
D gene: -
J gene: TRBJ1-1
V gene: TRBV28
CDR3 DNA: TGTGCCAGCAGCAACGGGTTGAACACTGAAGCTTTCTTT
CDR3 protein: CASSNGLNTEAFF

clone size: -
D gene: -
J gene: TRBJ2-3
V gene: TRBV30
CDR3 DNA: TGTGCCTGGAGGACACGCACAGATACGCAGTATTTT
CDR3 protein: CAWRTRTDTQYF

clone size: -
D gene: TRBD2
J gene: TRBJ2-2
V gene: TRBV24-1
CDR3 DNA: TGTGCCACCAACCAGCCGGGGGGAGCACAGAACACCGGGGAGCTGTTTTTT
CDR3 protein: CATNQPGGAQNTGELFF

clone size: -
D gene: -
J gene: TRBJ2-3
V gene: TRBV7-8
CDR3 DNA: TGTGCCAGCAGCCCACCGACAGCAGATACGCAGTATTTT
CDR3 protein: CASSPPTADTQYF

clone size: -
D gene: -
J gene: TRBJ1-6
V gene: TRBV7-2
CDR3 DNA: TGTGCCAGCGGCAGGGCAGCTCTCAATTCACCCCTCCACTTT
CDR3 protein: CASGRAALNSPLHF

clone size: -
D gene: TRBD1
J gene: TRBJ2-1
V gene: TRBV7-6
CDR3 DNA: TGTGCCAGCAGCTTAGTTGGGACAGGGGGAAGAGATGAGCAGTTCTTC
CDR3 protein: CASSLVGTGGRDEQFF

clone size: -
D gene: -
J gene: TRBJ1-4
V gene: TRBV21-1
CDR3 DNA: TGTGCCAGCAGCCCAACCTCGACAGATCAGTTAGTAGCCACTAATGAAAAACTGTTTTTT
CDR3 protein: CASSPTSTDQLVATNEKLFF

clone size: -
D gene: -
J gene: TRBJ1-2
V gene: TRBV5-1
CDR3 DNA: TGCGCCAGCAGCTTGGACAGCTATGGCTACACCTTC
CDR3 protein: CASSLDSYGYTF

clone size: -
D gene: TRBD1
J gene: TRBJ1-1
V gene: TRBV4-1
CDR3 DNA: TGCGCCAGCAGCCAAGATCCGGGACAGGGGTTGTCCACTGAAGCTTTCTTT
CDR3 protein: CASSQDPGQGLSTEAFF